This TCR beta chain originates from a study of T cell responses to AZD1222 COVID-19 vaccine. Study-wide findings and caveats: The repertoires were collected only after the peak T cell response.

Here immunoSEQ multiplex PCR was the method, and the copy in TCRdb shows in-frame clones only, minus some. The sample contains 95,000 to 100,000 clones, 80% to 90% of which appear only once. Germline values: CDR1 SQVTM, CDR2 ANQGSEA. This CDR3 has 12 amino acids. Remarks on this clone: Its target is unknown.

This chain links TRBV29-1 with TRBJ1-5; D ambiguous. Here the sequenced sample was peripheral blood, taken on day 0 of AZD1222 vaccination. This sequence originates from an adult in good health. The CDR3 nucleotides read TGCAGGACCTTGGGGTTGGCGTGGCCCCAGCATTTT. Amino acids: CRTLGLAWPQHF.